The 22 T cell receptor beta chains in this list originate from one sample, sequenced in a study of spatial heterogeneity in lung cancer. Study conclusions and caveats: How many expanded intratumoral alpha and beta TCRs were present tracked the tumor mutation count, which was a count of nonsynonymous mutations.

TCRdb fed the 5' RACE reads into MiXCR, producing one record per CDR3 protein. The sample carries about 100,000 distinct CDR3 sequences, approximately 4.4% recorded once. Antigen specificity for these receptors is unknown. Indicated time point: sample taken at primary tumor resection. Source: lung tumor tissue, taken at surgery. The receptors come from a male donor with early-stage non-small cell lung cancer.

This clonotype was counted at least ten times. V and J are TRBV6-5 and TRBJ2-1, with 8 bases aligning to TRBD2. CDR1 is MNHEY, CDR2 SVGAGI, per germline. CDR3 length equals 17 residues. The J segment lost 4 bases and the V segment lost 0 bases, leaving 8 bases of the junction unmatched. CDR3 sequence reads: CASSYSKYSGIYNEQFF. CDR3 nucleotide sequence: TGTGCCAGCAGTTACTCGAAATATAGCGGGATTTACAATGAGCAGTTCTTC.

CDR3 in amino acids: CSAGTGTDAGYTF. In DNA, the CDR3 is TGCAGTGCGGGGACCGGGACAGACGCTGGCTACACCTTC. The chain uses TRBV20-1 and TRBJ1-2, with TRBD1 matching 7 bases. With 6 bases clipped from V and 7 bases from J, the junction kept 11 bases outside the gene matches. Germline CDR1 is DFQATT and CDR2 is SNEGSKA (reference sequence). The CDR3 length is 13 residues.

This clonotype was counted at least ten times. This chain links TRBV7-9 with TRBJ2-3; 9 bases map to TRBD1. CDR3 size: 15 residues. J was trimmed by 4 bases and V by 6 bases; bases with no gene match: 8. CDR1 and CDR2 (germline): SEHNR, FQNEAQ (reference sequence). CDR3 coding DNA: TGTGCCAGCAGTTCCCGGGACAGGGTCCCAGATACGCAGTATTTT. Translating gives CASSSRDRVPDTQYF.

This clonotype was detected many times. CDR3: CASRGPPDDYGYTF. CDR3 bases: TGTGCCAGCAGGGGTCCCCCGGACGACTATGGCTACACCTTC. The V gene is TRBV2, the J gene TRBJ1-2; D gene uncertain. V was shortened by 6 bases and J by 3 bases, with 14 bases between the two germline ends. This CDR3 region has 14 residues. Germline lookup yields CDR1 SNHLY and CDR2 FYNNEI.

At least ten counts were recorded for this clonotype. The chain combines TRBV6-2 or TRBV6-3 with TRBJ2-7, with a possible D match to TRBD2 (5 bases). The CDR3 is made up of 11 amino acids. Germline V gene sequence: CDR1 MNHEY, CDR2 SVGEGT. The V end was cut by 5 bases, the J end by 5 bases, with 7 bases between. CDR3 sequence reads: CASSARDEQYF. The CDR3 DNA reads TGTGCCAGCAGTGCGAGGGACGAGCAGTACTTC.

This clonotype was seen ten or more times. CDR3 sequence (DNA): TGTGCCAGCAGCCAAGATTTTGGTTCCGGGAACACTGAAGCTTTCTTT. Its protein is CASSQDFGSGNTEAFF. The chain couples TRBV3-1 to TRBJ1-1; the D is unclear. The V end lost 0 bases, the J end lost 1 base, and 12 bases lay between the germline ends. The V gene's germline CDR1 is LGHDT and CDR2 YNNKEL (reference sequence). The CDR3 totals 16 residues.

This clonotype has a handful of counts. This chain links TRBV7-2 with TRBJ2-1; D may be TRBD1 (5 bases). The germline V gene encodes CDR1 SGHTA and CDR2 FQGNSA. Trimming pared 2 bases from V and 9 bases from J, leaving 20 bases between. This CDR3 is 16 amino acids long. The CDR3 nucleotides are TGTGCCAGCAGCTTACCCCGCCTACTCCAAAGGGGTGAGCAGTTCTTC. Encoded protein: CASSLPRLLQRGEQFF.

This clonotype was detected ten times or more. The chain recombines TRBV12-3 or TRBV12-4 with TRBJ2-3; D is perhaps TRBD2 (5 bases). Trimming removed 5 bases from V and 1 base from J, with 10 bases in between. This CDR3 spans 14 amino acids. The CDR3 DNA reads TGTGCCAGCAGTCGGACTGCCCGCACAGATACGCAGTATTTT. Protein: CASSRTARTDTQYF.

This clonotype was counted at least ten times. CDR3 residues: CSVDGLMHRSTDTQYF. CDR3 bases: TGCAGCGTTGATGGACTTATGCACCGGAGCACAGATACGCAGTATTTT. J is TRBJ2-3 and V is TRBV29-1; D may be TRBD2 (5 bases). This CDR3 has 16 amino acids. Germline values: CDR1 SQVTM, CDR2 ANQGSEA. The ends were cut back, 3 bases at V and 0 bases at J, with 16 bases in the middle.

This clonotype has ten or more counts. The CDR3 spells CASSGPTTGDTQYF. The CDR3 DNA sequence: TGCGCCAGCAGTGGTCCGACTACTGGGGATACGCAGTATTTT. The rearrangement joins TRBV5-1 to TRBJ2-3; tentatively, D is TRBD2 (5 bases). CDR1 is SGHRS and CDR2 is YFSETQ in the germline V gene. Trimming took off 5 bases at V and 6 bases at J, with 16 bases between the two ends. The CDR3 is made up of 14 amino acids.

The table lists this clonotype with many counts. The rearrangement uses TRBV18 and TRBJ2-1, with 7 bases lining up with TRBD1. The V gene end was trimmed by 2 bases and the J gene end by 7 bases; junction bases not matched to a gene: 5. The CDR3 is 14 amino acids. Germline lookup yields CDR1 KGHSH and CDR2 LQKENI. The chain's CDR3 is CASSPRDRENEQFF. In DNA, the CDR3 is TGTGCCAGCTCACCAAGAGACAGGGAGAATGAGCAGTTCTTC.

This clonotype was recorded at least ten times. The rearrangement links TRBV28 to TRBJ1-6; D remains ambiguous. V was cut by 7 bases and J by 10 bases, with 14 bases left in between. The CDR3 has 13 amino acids. Germline CDR1 MDHEN, CDR2 SYDVKM. The CDR3 spells CASIWTYASPLHF. The CDR3 DNA reads as TGTGCCAGCATTTGGACTTACGCGTCACCCCTCCACTTT.

This clonotype came up many times. V usage is TRBV20-1 and J usage is TRBJ1-2; a weak D match, TRBD1 (5 bases). Germline V gives CDR1 DFQATT, CDR2 SNEGSKA (reference sequence). CDR3 length equals 13 residues. V dropped 7 bases and J dropped 5 bases, with 17 bases sitting between them. The CDR3 loop reads CSVRSGTEYGYTF. CDR3 DNA: TGCAGTGTAAGATCCGGGACGGAGTATGGCTACACCTTC.

In this sample, this clonotype turned up a few times. The V gene is TRBV30, the J gene TRBJ2-2; tentatively, D is TRBD1 (6 bases). V lost 0 bases to trimming and J lost 15 bases, with 17 bases between them. The CDR3 extends over 13 amino acids. CDR1 and CDR2 from the germline V gene are GTSNPN and SVGIG (reference sequence). The chain's CDR3 is CAWSVDIRGRMFF. As DNA, the CDR3 is TGTGCCTGGAGTGTTGATATCAGGGGTCGGATGTTTTTT. Complete variable domain (other parts from reference TRBV30 and TRBJ2-2): SQTIHQWPATLVQPVGSPLSLECTVEGTSNPNLYWYRQAAGRGLQLLFYSVGIGQISSEVPQNLSASRPQDRQFILSSKKLLLSDSGFYLCAWSVDIRGRMFFGEGSRLTVL.

Ten or more counts support this clonotype. The chain joins TRBV28 to TRBJ1-4, with a possible D match to TRBD1 (5 bases). Deletions cut 7 bases from V and 6 bases from J, with 15 bases between. The CDR3 contains 14 residues. Germline CDR1 and CDR2: MDHEN and SYDVKM. The CDR3 DNA sequence: TGTGCCAGCACCCTTTCGGGGGGGTATGAAAAACTGTTTTTT. Translated: CASTLSGGYEKLFF.

This clonotype was seen ten or more times. The rearrangement uses TRBV5-1 and TRBJ1-2; 11 bases fit TRBD1. J gave up 4 bases and V 4 bases, and 6 bases lay outside the gene matches. The CDR3 extends over 15 amino acids. Germline lookup yields CDR1 SGHRS and CDR2 YFSETQ. CDR3 coding DNA: TGCGCCAGCAGCACTGGGACAGGGGGAGTCTATGGCTACACCTTC. Amino acid sequence: CASSTGTGGVYGYTF.

This clonotype has a count of ten or more. The V and J genes are TRBV28 and TRBJ1-6, with D hard to call. V was clipped by 8 bases and J by 9 bases, with 8 bases between them. The germline V gene has CDR1 MDHEN and CDR2 SYDVKM. The CDR3 covers 11 residues. The CDR3, as DNA: TGTGCCAGCTACGGACGTTCACCCCTCCACTTT. Amino acids: CASYGRSPLHF.

This clonotype was counted only a few times. The J gene is TRBJ2-1, the V gene TRBV5-6; the match to TRBD2 covers 8 bases. The CDR3 spans 14 residues. Germline trimming cut 4 bases from V and 9 bases from J; bases unmatched to any gene: 9. CDR1 is SGHDT, CDR2 YYEEEE, per germline. Here the CDR3 reads CASSPEGTSSEQFF. CDR3 sequence (DNA): TGTGCCAGCAGCCCGGAGGGGACTAGTAGTGAGCAGTTCTTC.

A note on this clonotype: A much larger clone is a single base away; this may be a read error. The V call is TRBV12-3 or TRBV12-4, the J call TRBJ1-4; tentatively, D is TRBD1 (6 bases). The CDR3 loop spans 13 amino acids. Here the CDR3 reads CTSSPQGNYELFF. The CDR3 DNA reads as TGTACCAGCAGCCCCCAGGGGAACTACGAACTGTTTTTT.

In its sample, this clonotype was seen many times. J is TRBJ2-6 and V is TRBV4-1, with D perhaps TRBD1 (5 bases). V was pared by 0 bases and J by 1 base, with 13 bases between. The germline V gene has CDR1 MGHRA and CDR2 YSYEKL. The CDR3 extends over 18 amino acids. The CDR3 loop reads CASSQDWGSPSGANVLTF. CDR3 coding DNA: TGCGCCAGCAGCCAAGATTGGGGCAGCCCTTCTGGGGCCAACGTCCTGACTTTC.

This clonotype was found once. As DNA, the CDR3 is TGTGCCAGTAGAAGCGGGTTGCGTCTACAACGCGGAAAAAACATTCAGTACTTC. This gives the protein CASRSGLRLQRGKNIQYF. The rearrangement joins TRBV27 to TRBJ2-4, with a weak D call TRBD2 (6 bases). This CDR3 comprises 18 residues. V lost 9 bases, J lost 4 bases, and 28 bases lay in between. CDR1 is MNHEY and CDR2 is SMNVEV in the germline V gene (reference sequence).

Regarding this clonotype: This may arise from a read error, as a much more abundant clone is one base away. V gene TRBV7-2 combines with J gene TRBJ1-6; D is unresolved. The CDR3 covers 14 residues. Deletions cut 1 base from V and 5 bases from J, with 6 bases between. Germline loops: CDR1 SGHTA, CDR2 FQGNSA. CDR3 residues: CASSLEQNNSPLHF. As DNA, the CDR3 is TGTGCCAGCAGCTTAGAACAGAATAATTCACCCCTCCACTTT.